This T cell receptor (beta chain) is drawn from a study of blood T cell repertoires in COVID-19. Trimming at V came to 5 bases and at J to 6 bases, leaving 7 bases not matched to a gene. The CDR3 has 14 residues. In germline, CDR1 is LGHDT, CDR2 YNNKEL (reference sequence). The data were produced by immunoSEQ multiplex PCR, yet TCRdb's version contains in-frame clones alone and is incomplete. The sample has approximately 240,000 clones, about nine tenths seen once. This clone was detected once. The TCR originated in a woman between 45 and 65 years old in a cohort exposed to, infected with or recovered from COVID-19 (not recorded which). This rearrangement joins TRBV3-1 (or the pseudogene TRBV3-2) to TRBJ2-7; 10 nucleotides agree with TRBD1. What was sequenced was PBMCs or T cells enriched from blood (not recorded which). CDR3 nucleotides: TGTGCCAGCAGCTATGGGGGGACAGGGGTCGAGCAGTACTTC. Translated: CASSYGGTGVEQYF.